What follows are 14 T cell receptor beta chains derived from one specimen sequenced in a study of breast tumors, draining lymph nodes, adjacent tissues. Samples came from axillary lymph nodes draining the breast cancer. TCRdb used MiXCR to reprocess the multiplex PCR reads, holding one entry per CDR3 protein. The repertoire includes about 180,000 distinct CDR3 sequences, about 34% of them detected once, and around 4% sits in the top ten. The material sequenced was axillary lymph node tissue. The receptor set was obtained from a female donor with breast cancer. Some clones in this sample may be carry-over from other donors' samples.

V gene TRBV5-4 combines with J gene TRBJ2-2; no reliable D call. CDR1 and CDR2 from the germline V gene are SGHNT and YYREEE (reference sequence). This CDR3 contains 15 residues. V lost 2 bases to trimming and J lost 1 base, with 9 bases between them. The CDR3 loop is CASSLRVENTGELFF. The CDR3 DNA is TGTGCCAGCAGCTTAAGGGTGGAGAACACCGGGGAGCTGTTTTTT.

Concerning this clonotype: A clone one base away is much larger, so this may be a read error. Without the conserved terminal phenylalanine or tryptophan, this CDR3 likely stems from a read error. The rearrangement uses TRBV9 and TRBJ2-3; the match to TRBD2 covers 14 bases. The CDR3 covers 19 residues. Trimming at V came to 4 bases and at J to 0 bases, leaving 10 bases not matched to a gene. Germline CDR1 reads SGDLS; CDR2 reads YYNGEE. CDR3 in DNA: TGTGCCAGCAGCCCGAGTCGACTAGCGGGGGGGACTAGCACAGATACGCAGTATTCT. It encodes CASSPSRLAGGTSTDTQYS.

There are many counts of this clonotype. The chain employs TRBV10-1 and TRBJ2-3; D not certain. The germline V gene has CDR1 WNHNN and CDR2 SYGVQD (reference sequence). This CDR3 comprises 16 residues. V lost 0 bases and J lost 0, with 10 bases in between. This chain's CDR3 is CASSESVLGSTDTQYF. For the CDR3, the DNA is TGCGCCAGCAGTGAGTCGGTGCTAGGTAGCACAGATACGCAGTATTTT.

This clonotype was seen at least ten times. The V call is TRBV11-2, the J call TRBJ2-2; 9 nucleotides line up with TRBD2. J was trimmed by 6 bases and V by 4 bases; bases with no gene match: 3. The CDR3 covers 14 residues. Germline V lookup: CDR1 SGHAT, CDR2 FQNNGV. CDR3 region: CASSSLAGAGELFF. CDR3 DNA sequence: TGTGCCAGCAGCTCATTAGCGGGAGCCGGGGAGCTGTTTTTT.

This clonotype appeared a few times. A much larger clone lies one base from this, so it may be a read error. The rearrangement joins TRBV20-1 to TRBJ2-5; 8 nucleotides match TRBD2. In germline, CDR1 is DFQATT, CDR2 SNEGSKA (reference sequence). With V trimmed by 6 bases and J by 7 bases, 13 bases remained unmatched. The CDR3 is 14 amino acids. As DNA, the CDR3 is TGCAGTGCCGCCGGAGCACTAGCGGCAGCGACCCAGTACTTC. Residues: CSAAGALAAATQYF.

This clonotype was seen ten or more times. The rearrangement joins TRBV19 to TRBJ2-6; possibly TRBD1 for D (5 bases). This CDR3 comprises 15 residues. Deletions cut 5 bases from V and 1 base from J, with 9 bases between. The germline V gene encodes CDR1 LNHDA and CDR2 SQIVND (reference sequence). The CDR3 DNA is TGTGCCAGTAGTGCGAGGACATCTGGGGCCAACGTCCTGACTTTC. The encoded protein is CASSARTSGANVLTF. Full variable domain (outside the CDR3, taken from reference TRBV19 and TRBJ2-6): DGGITQSPKYLFRKEGQNVTLSCEQNLNHDAMYWYRQDPGQGLRLIYYSQIVNDFQKGDIAEGYSVSREKKESFPLTVTSAQKNPTAFYLCASSARTSGANVLTFGAGSRLTVL.

This clonotype was found many times. This chain uses TRBV4-3 with TRBJ2-6, with D unresolved. Germline V gene lookup returns CDR1 LGHNA and CDR2 YSLEER. The length of the CDR3 is 18 residues. Trimming stripped 5 bases from V and 0 bases from J, with 17 bases between. The CDR3 DNA is TGCGCCAGCAGCACGAGCAGTTACTCAAACTCTGGGGCCAACGTCCTGACTTTC. Amino acids: CASSTSSYSNSGANVLTF.

The gene calls are TRBV7-3 and TRBJ1-5; D is unresolved. Per the germline V gene, CDR1 is SGHTA and CDR2 is FQGTGA. V was trimmed by 9 bases and J by 0 bases, leaving 18 bases between them. The CDR3 is made up of 16 amino acids. In nucleotides, the CDR3 is TGTGCCAGTACCACGGGCCCCGGCCTTAGCAATCAGCCCCAGCATTTT. It yields the protein CASTTGPGLSNQPQHF. The full variable domain, rest sourced from reference TRBV7-3 and TRBJ1-5, is GAGVSQTPSNKVTEKGKYVELRCDPISGHTALYWYRQSLGQGPEFLIYFQGTGAADDSGLPNDRFFAVRPEGSVSTLKIQRTERGDSAVYLCASTTGPGLSNQPQHFGDGTRLSIL.

This clonotype was counted at least ten times. This chain links TRBV12-5 with TRBJ2-1; D is undetermined. CDR3 length equals 14 residues. V shed 3 bases and J shed 5 bases, with 11 bases lying between them. Germline V gives CDR1 LGHNT, CDR2 FRNRAP. The CDR3: CASGFSAGHNEQFF. As DNA, the CDR3 is TGTGCTAGTGGTTTCTCCGCCGGCCACAATGAGCAGTTCTTC.

This clonotype was counted ten times or more. V and J are TRBV10-3 and TRBJ2-7; D is uncertain. The length of the CDR3 is 12 residues. V was cut by 4 bases and J by 0 bases, with 4 bases left in between. Germline CDR1 is ENHRY and CDR2 is SYGVKD. In nucleotides, the CDR3 is TGTGCCATCAGTGGGTCCTCCTACGAGCAGTACTTC. It translates to CAISGSSYEQYF.

This clonotype was counted between two and nine times. V is TRBV12-3 or TRBV12-4 and J is TRBJ1-5; no firm D call. The CDR3 spans 15 residues. The V gene lost 3 bases and the J gene lost 0 bases, with 9 bases spanning the gap. CDR3 in DNA: TGTGCCAGCAGTTTCCGGGGATATAGCAATCAGCCCCAGCATTTT. As protein: CASSFRGYSNQPQHF.

In this sample, this clonotype turned up many times. V gene TRBV29-1 combines with J gene TRBJ1-2; 7 bases are shared with TRBD1. This CDR3 is 12 amino acids long. From germline, CDR1 is SQVTM and CDR2 ANQGSEA. The J segment lost 3 bases and the V segment lost 6 bases, leaving 4 bases of the junction unmatched. This CDR3 reads CSVDTGDYGYTF. CDR3 bases: TGCAGCGTCGACACAGGGGACTATGGCTACACCTTC.

In this sample, this clonotype turned up a few times. The rearrangement links TRBV9 to TRBJ1-1; D is unclear. V dropped 1 base and J dropped 9 bases, with 16 bases sitting between them. This CDR3 is built from 14 residues. Germline values: CDR1 SGDLS, CDR2 YYNGEE. CDR3 bases: TGTGCCAGCAGCGTAATGACAACTTCGGAGAAAGCTTTCTTT. It translates to CASSVMTTSEKAFF.

This clonotype was seen a handful of times. V is TRBV6-6 and J is TRBJ2-7; TRBD1 might be the D (5 bases). The V and J ends lost 6 bases and 7 bases respectively, with 19 bases between them. The CDR3 is made up of 14 amino acids. Germline V CDR1 and CDR2: MNHNY, SVGAGI (reference sequence). The CDR3 nucleotides are TGTGCCAGCAGCGGCGAGGTGGGGCTAAGGGAGCAGTACTTC. Amino acid sequence: CASSGEVGLREQYF.